The 7 T cell receptor beta chains given below trace back to one sample, sequenced in a study of blood T cell repertoires in COVID-19. Clones were sequenced by immunoSEQ multiplex PCR, and TCRdb holds only the in-frame ones, with some missing. The repertoire holds 300,000 to 350,000 clones, with 90% as singletons. The sample consisted of PBMCs or T cells enriched from blood (not recorded which). Receptors originate from a woman younger than 35 with acute COVID-19.

The rearrangement joins TRBV28 to TRBJ2-1, with D possibly TRBD2 on 5 matching bases. Germline values: CDR1 MDHEN, CDR2 SYDVKM. V shed 5 bases and J shed 3 bases, with 14 bases lying between them. CDR3 length: 15 amino acids. In DNA, the CDR3 is TGTGCCAGCAGTCCACCCCCGGGGATCTACAATGAGCAGTTCTTC. It yields the protein CASSPPPGIYNEQFF.

This clone has just one count. The rearrangement uses TRBV9 and TRBJ1-6; no firm D call. The CDR3 loop spans 13 amino acids. V lost 0 bases and J lost 11, with 9 bases in between. Germline loops: CDR1 SGDLS, CDR2 YYNGEE. The CDR3 here is CASSVEDSTPLHF. CDR3 in DNA: TGTGCCAGCAGCGTAGAGGACTCTACACCCCTCCACTTT.

This chain connects TRBV7-2 to TRBJ2-2, with a possible D match to TRBD2 (6 bases). The germline V gene has CDR1 SGHTA and CDR2 FQGNSA. Between the trimmed V and J ends, which lost 3 bases and 5 bases, there was a span of 10 bases. CDR3 size: 14 residues. CDR3 DNA sequence: TGTGCCAGCAGCTTTAGCGGTGAGACCGGGGAGCTGTTTTTT. Protein: CASSFSGETGELFF.

This rearrangement joins TRBV9 to TRBJ2-5; 12 bases align to TRBD2. The V segment lost 4 bases and the J segment 1 base; nucleotides outside the gene matches: 5. The CDR3 is 16 residues long. CDR1 is SGDLS, CDR2 YYNGEE, per germline. The CDR3 DNA reads as TGTGCCAGCAGCCCTGGACTAGCGGGGCTCCAAGAGACCCAGTACTTC. Translating it yields CASSPGLAGLQETQYF.

The chain is built from TRBV19 and TRBJ1-1, with a tentative D call TRBD1 (5 bases). V lost 2 bases, J lost 7 bases, and 8 bases lay in between. The CDR3 extends over 12 amino acids. The V gene's germline CDR1 is LNHDA and CDR2 SQIVND (reference sequence). DNA of the CDR3: TGTGCCAGTAGTATATTGGGACTTGAAGCTTTCTTT. Translation: CASSILGLEAFF.

The CDR3 region has the DNA TGTGCCTGGGATGGCGGGCAGTTAGGGGGTCAGCCCCAGCATTTT. Protein sequence: CAWDGGQLGGQPQHF. V and J are TRBV30 and TRBJ1-5; a possible D gene is TRBD1 (6 bases). V lost 5 bases and J 6 bases, leaving 20 bases between the germline ends. CDR1 is GTSNPN and CDR2 is SVGIG in the germline V gene (reference sequence). The CDR3 has 15 residues. The full variable domain, in which reference TRBV30 and TRBJ1-5 provide the parts outside the CDR3, is SQTIHQWPATLVQPVGSPLSLECTVEGTSNPNLYWYRQAAGRGLQLLFYSVGIGQISSEVPQNLSASRPQDRQFILSSKKLLLSDSGFYLCAWDGGQLGGQPQHFGDGTRLSIL.

This chain links TRBV30 with TRBJ2-1; 15 nucleotides match TRBD2. This CDR3 has 18 amino acids. The V and J ends lost 0 bases and 6 bases, in that order; junction bases with no gene match: 9. Germline loops: CDR1 GTSNPN, CDR2 SVGIG (reference sequence). DNA of the CDR3: TGTGCCTGGAGTGTAATCCGGACTAGCGGGAGGGCCGTCAATGAGCAGTTCTTC. Translation gives CAWSVIRTSGRAVNEQFF.